The 6 T cell receptor beta chains listed next were all sequenced from one sample in a study of blood T cell repertoires in COVID-19. Measured with immunoSEQ multiplex PCR; TCRdb has only the in-frame clones, and not every one. This sample has hundreds of thousands of clones, with approximately 88% found just once. Sequenced input: PBMCs or T cells enriched from blood (not recorded which). Every receptor here comes from a man in his sixties who had recovered from COVID-19.

Turning to this clone: Other DNA sequences of this sample code for an identical CDR3. The chain links TRBV18 to TRBJ1-6; D gene unclear. The CDR3 length is 14 residues. Germline CDR1 is KGHSH and CDR2 is LQKENI. Between the trimmed V and J ends, which lost 2 bases and 3 bases, there was a span of 5 bases. Here the CDR3 reads CASSPTDYNSPLHF. The CDR3 DNA is TGTGCCAGCTCACCAACAGACTATAATTCACCCCTCCACTTT.

V usage is TRBV18 and J usage is TRBJ2-7, with D perhaps TRBD1 (5 bases). This CDR3 has 15 amino acids. Between the trimmed V and J ends, which lost 3 bases and 2 bases, there was a span of 14 bases. The germline V gene has CDR1 KGHSH and CDR2 LQKENI. In DNA form, the CDR3 reads TGTGCCAGCTCACCCCTGACAGAAAATACCTACGAGCAGTACTTC. As protein: CASSPLTENTYEQYF.

This clone has more than one count but fewer than ten. The chain combines TRBV24-1 with TRBJ2-2; the D gene is possibly TRBD2 (6 bases). In germline, CDR1 is KGHDR, CDR2 SFDVKD. The CDR3 is 14 amino acids. The V end lost 9 bases, the J end lost 5 bases, and 15 bases lay between the germline ends. CDR3 region: CATRGGAGTGELFF. CDR3 DNA sequence: TGTGCCACCCGCGGAGGGGCGGGAACCGGGGAGCTGTTTTTT.

This chain uses TRBV4-1 with TRBJ2-7, with TRBD2 matching over 10 bases. V lost 1 base to trimming and J lost 3 bases; unmatched junction nucleotides: 3. In germline, CDR1 is MGHRA, CDR2 YSYEKL. The CDR3 runs to 15 residues. CDR3: CASSQAASGSYEQYF. DNA for the CDR3: TGCGCCAGCAGCCAAGCAGCTAGCGGGAGCTACGAGCAGTACTTC.

The gene calls are TRBV5-1 and TRBJ1-2; 8 nucleotides match TRBD1. V trimming: 5 bases; J trimming: 7 bases; junction bases outside the gene matches: 7. Germline V gives CDR1 SGHRS, CDR2 YFSETQ. The CDR3 covers 13 residues. The DNA of the CDR3 is TGCGCCAGCAGTCAGGGGGCAAGTGGTGGCTACACCTTC. Translated: CASSQGASGGYTF.

This clone was observed once. In DNA, the CDR3 is TGTGCCTGGAGTGTTGGGGGGGCCGGGAACCGCCAGACCCAGTACTTC. Residues: CAWSVGGAGNRQTQYF. The genes are TRBV30 and TRBJ2-5, with D perhaps TRBD2 (7 bases). The germline gives CDR1 GTSNPN, CDR2 SVGIG (reference sequence). V lost 0 bases and J lost 6, with 20 bases in between. The length of the CDR3 is 16 residues.